This TCR beta chain was identified in a study of Ad26.COV2.S vaccination and SARS-CoV-2 variants. Study-level findings and limits: The authors reported substantial breadth in spike-specific CD8+ and CD4+ T cell responses after vaccination. Estimates derived from TCR breadth and depth analyses may have underestimated total T cell responses. Participants in the vaccine arm had higher spike-specific TCR breadth; placebo recipients had lower. Similar non-spike TCR breadth was seen in vaccine and placebo recipients.

V was shortened by 5 bases and J by 5 bases, with 9 bases between the two germline ends. The CDR3 totals 13 residues. Germline CDR1 MNHEY, CDR2 SVGAGI. Sequencing used immunoSEQ multiplex PCR; TCRdb keeps in-frame clones, though not all of them. The sample holds just over 350,000 clones, about 90% seen once. About this clone: What it binds is not known.

V and J are TRBV6-5 and TRBJ1-4, with D unclear. The sequence was obtained from a human donor who had recovered from COVID-19. Specimen: peripheral blood, collected after recovery from COVID-19. In nucleotides, the CDR3 is TGTGCCAGCAGTCGAGTGGGAAATGAAAAACTGTTTTTT. Its translation: CASSRVGNEKLFF.